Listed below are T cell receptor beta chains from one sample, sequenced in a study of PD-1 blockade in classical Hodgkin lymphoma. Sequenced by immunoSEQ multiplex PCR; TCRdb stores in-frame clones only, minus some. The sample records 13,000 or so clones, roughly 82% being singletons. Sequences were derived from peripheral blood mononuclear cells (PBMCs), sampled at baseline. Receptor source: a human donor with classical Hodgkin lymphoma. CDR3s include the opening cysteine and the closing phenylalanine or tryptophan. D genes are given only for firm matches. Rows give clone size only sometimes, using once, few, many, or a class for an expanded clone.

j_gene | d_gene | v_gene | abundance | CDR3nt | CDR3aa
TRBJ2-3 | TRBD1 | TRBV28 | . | TGTGCCAGCAGTTTATTAGGGGACAGTGCCGTGTCCTATATCACAGATACGCAGTATTTT | CASSLLGDSAVSYITDTQYF
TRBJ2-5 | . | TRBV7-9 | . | TGTGCCAGCAGCTTAGATTGGGAGACCCAGTACTTC | CASSLDWETQYF
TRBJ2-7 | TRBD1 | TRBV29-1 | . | TGCAGCGCAGGGGGCGGACCATACGAGCAGTACTTC | CSAGGGPYEQYF
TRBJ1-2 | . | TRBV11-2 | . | TGTGCCAGCAGCCAAAATGGCAGGGAAGGTGGCTACACCTTC | CASSQNGREGGYTF
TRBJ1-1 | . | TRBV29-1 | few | TGCAGCGGGGGTATCATGAACACTGAAGCTTTCTTT | CSGGIMNTEAFF
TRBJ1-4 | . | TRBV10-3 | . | TGTGCCATCAGTGAAGACAGGTCAACTAATGAAAAACTGTTTTTT | CAISEDRSTNEKLFF
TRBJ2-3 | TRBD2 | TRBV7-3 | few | TGTGCCAGCAGCTCCTTTAGCGGGGGCCCCTTGGATACGCAGTATTTT | CASSSFSGGPLDTQYF
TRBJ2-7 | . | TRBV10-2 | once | TGCGCCAGCACTAAGGACAGTCCCTACGAGCAGTACTTC | CASTKDSPYEQYF
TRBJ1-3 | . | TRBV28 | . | TGTGCCAGCAGTTTATATGTCCAGACTGGAAACACCATATATTTT | CASSLYVQTGNTIYF
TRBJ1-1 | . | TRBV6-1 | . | TGTGCCAGCTCTTGGTATGGGAGGGACACTGAAGCTTTCTTT | CASSWYGRDTEAFF
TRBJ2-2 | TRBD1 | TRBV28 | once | TGTGCCAGCAGTCTCCCGGACAGGGCCACCGGGGAGCTGTTTTTT | CASSLPDRATGELFF
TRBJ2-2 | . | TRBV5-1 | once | TGCGCCAGCAGCACAGGGACTGCCCCCGGTTTTCTGTTTTTT | CASSTGTAPGFLFF
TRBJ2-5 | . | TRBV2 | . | TGTGCCTTACTAGACAGGACCTTTTTCGAGACCCAGTACTTC | CALLDRTFFETQYF
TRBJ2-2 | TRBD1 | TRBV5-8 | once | TGTGCCAGCAGCTTGAATCTAGGGGGCGCGGGCACCGGGGAGCTGTTTTTT | CASSLNLGGAGTGELFF
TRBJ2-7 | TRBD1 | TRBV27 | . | TGTGCCAGCAGTCCCGGGACAGGGGCTCCCCTACTACTCGAGCAGTACTTC | CASSPGTGAPLLLEQYF
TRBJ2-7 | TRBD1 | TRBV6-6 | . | TGTGCCAGCAGTGCACCGGGACAGGGCTACGAGCAGTACTTC | CASSAPGQGYEQYF
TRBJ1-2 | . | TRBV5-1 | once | TGCGCCAGCAGCCCCGATGCGGCAGTCCCTCCTCATGGCTACACCTTC | CASSPDAAVPPHGYTF
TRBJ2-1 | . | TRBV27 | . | TGTGCCAGCAAGTTATACTCCTACAATGAGCAGTTCTTC | CASKLYSYNEQFF
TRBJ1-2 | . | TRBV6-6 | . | TGTGCCAGCAGTTACGACGTAGGCGGGGACCCGGGCTACACCTTC | CASSYDVGGDPGYTF
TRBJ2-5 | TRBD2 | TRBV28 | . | TGTGCCAGCAGTTCCCAATTGGGACTAGCGGGAGCTGCGGCCCAGTACTTC | CASSSQLGLAGAAAQYF
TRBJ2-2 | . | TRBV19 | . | TGTGCCAGTAGTCCCCAGGGTGGGGGGAACACCGGGGAGCTGTTTTTT | CASSPQGGGNTGELFF
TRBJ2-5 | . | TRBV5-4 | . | TGTGCCAGCAGCTTGTTTTTAGTTCAGGGTGAGACCCAGTACTTC | CASSLFLVQGETQYF
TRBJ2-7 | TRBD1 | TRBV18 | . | TGTGCCAGCTCAACTGCAGGGGGCCGCCTCCTAGACGAGCAGTACTTC | CASSTAGGRLLDEQYF
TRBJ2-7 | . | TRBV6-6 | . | TGTGCCAGCAGTTACTCCACAGGGATAGGCTACGAGCAGTACTTC | CASSYSTGIGYEQYF
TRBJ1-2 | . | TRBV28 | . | TGTGCCAGCAGCCTTTTCAGAGCGGGCTACACCTTC | CASSLFRAGYTF
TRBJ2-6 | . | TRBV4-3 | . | TGCGCCAGCAGCCAAGCCCCAATTTCGGATTCTGGGGCCAACGTCCTGACTTTC | CASSQAPISDSGANVLTF
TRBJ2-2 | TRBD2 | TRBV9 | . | TGTGCCAGCACCCCGCGGGGGGATGCGAACACCGGGGAGCTGTTTTTT | CASTPRGDANTGELFF
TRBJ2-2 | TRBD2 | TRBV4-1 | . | TGCGCCAGCAGCCAAGCCCGAGGCGAACTAGCGCTCAACACCGGGGAGCTGTTTTTT | CASSQARGELALNTGELFF
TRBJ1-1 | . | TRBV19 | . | TGTGCCACCCTCCCTCGACAGGTTAACACTGAAGCTTTCTTT | CATLPRQVNTEAFF
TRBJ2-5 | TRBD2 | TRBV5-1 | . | TGCGCCAGCAGCTTAGGACTAGCCCTCCGAGAGACCCAGTACTTC | CASSLGLALRETQYF
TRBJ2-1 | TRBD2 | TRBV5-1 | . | TGCGCCAGCACAAACACTAGCGGGAGTCTTGTGGGCAATGAGCAGTTCTTC | CASTNTSGSLVGNEQFF
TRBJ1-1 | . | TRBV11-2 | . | TGTGCCAGCAGCAATCAGATGAACACTGAAGCTTTCTTT | CASSNQMNTEAFF
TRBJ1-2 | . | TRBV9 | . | TGTGCCAGCAGCGTCAACTATGGCTACACCTTC | CASSVNYGYTF
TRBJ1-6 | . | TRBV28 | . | TGTGCCAGCAGTTTCGATAATTCACCCCTCCACTTT | CASSFDNSPLHF
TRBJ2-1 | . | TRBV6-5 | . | TGTGCCAGCAGTTCCCCTTACGATGAGCAGTTCTTC | CASSSPYDEQFF
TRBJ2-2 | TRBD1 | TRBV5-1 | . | TGCGCCAGCAGCTTGGGTGAGGGGACAGGCACCGGGGAGCTGTTTTTT | CASSLGEGTGTGELFF
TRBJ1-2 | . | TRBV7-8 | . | TGTGCCAGCAGCTTAAGGGCTTCTAGGGTCTCCGGCTATGGCTACACCTTC | CASSLRASRVSGYGYTF
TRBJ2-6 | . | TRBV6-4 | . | TGTGCCAGCAGTGACTCAGGGGCCAACGTCCTGACTTTC | CASSDSGANVLTF
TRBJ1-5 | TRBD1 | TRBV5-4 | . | TGTGCCAGCAGCACTGGACAGGGGGATCAGCCCCAGCATTTT | CASSTGQGDQPQHF
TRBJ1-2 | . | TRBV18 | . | TGTGCCAGCTCACCACCTTCCAGAGCCCTCTATGGCTACACCTTC | CASSPPSRALYGYTF
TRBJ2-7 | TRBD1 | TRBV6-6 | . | TGTGCTAGCAGTTACCGGGACAGCTCCTACGAGCAGTACTTC | CASSYRDSSYEQYF
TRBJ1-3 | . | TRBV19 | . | TGTGCCAGTAGTTCCCGGGACTTACGAAACACCATATATTTT | CASSSRDLRNTIYF
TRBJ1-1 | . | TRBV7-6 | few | TGTGCCAGCAGCTTAGGGAGGGGGTCTGAAGCTTTCTTT | CASSLGRGSEAFF
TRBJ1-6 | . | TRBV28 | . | TGTGCCAGCAGTTTGTCAGGCGGGCGGTCACCCCTCCACTTT | CASSLSGGRSPLHF
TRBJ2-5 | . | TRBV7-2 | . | TGTGCCAGCAGCAAAGGGGACCCAAGGGAGACCCAGTACTTC | CASSKGDPRETQYF
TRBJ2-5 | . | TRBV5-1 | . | TGCGCCAGCAGCTTGACCAACAGGGCGGAGGAGACCCAGTACTTC | CASSLTNRAEETQYF
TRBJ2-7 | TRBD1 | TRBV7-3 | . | TGTGCCAGCAGCTTAACGGGGACAGGGTCCTACGAGCAGTACTTC | CASSLTGTGSYEQYF
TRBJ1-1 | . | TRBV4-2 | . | TGTGCCAGCTACGAGTCTATAAGACGGGACACTGAAGCTTTCTTT | CASYESIRRDTEAFF
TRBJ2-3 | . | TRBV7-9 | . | TGTGCCAGCAGCTCCGGGGACTGGACAGATACGCAGTATTTT | CASSSGDWTDTQYF
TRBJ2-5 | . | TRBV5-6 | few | TGTGCCAGCACCGGGTCGACAGGGAGGCAGACCCAGTACTTC | CASTGSTGRQTQYF
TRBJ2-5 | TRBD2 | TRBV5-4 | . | TGTGCCAGCAGCTTACTAGCGGGGGGGAGCCAAGAGACCCAGTACTTC | CASSLLAGGSQETQYF
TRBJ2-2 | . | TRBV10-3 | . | TGTGCCATCCCGCGGCGGACGGGCACCGGGGAGCTGTTTTTT | CAIPRRTGTGELFF
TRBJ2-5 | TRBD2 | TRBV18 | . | TGTGCCAGCTCACGATCGACTAGCTCAGAGGAGACCCAGTACTTC | CASSRSTSSEETQYF
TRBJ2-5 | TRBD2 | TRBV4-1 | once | TGCGCCAGCAGCCCGGGGACTAGCGGGACCGCCGGGGTAGAGACCCAGTACTTC | CASSPGTSGTAGVETQYF
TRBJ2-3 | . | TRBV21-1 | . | TGTGCCAGCAGCAAAGATCCGGATGGGACAGATACGCAGTATTTT | CASSKDPDGTDTQYF